This T cell receptor (beta chain) was sequenced in a study of blood T cell repertoires in COVID-19. About the research overall: Sources were T cells, B-cell-depleted T cells, or PBMCs; the material itself was cDNA or gDNA.

This clone appeared once. Authors' data handling: Amplifying reference gene primers gave estimates of nucleated cell counts. Produced via immunoSEQ multiplex PCR; TCRdb's table is partial and in-frame only. V and J calls and clone size follow that table, whereas D and trimming were derived from the DNA. The sample has 54,000 or so clones; about 83% are singletons. CDR1 and CDR2 (germline): SGHTA, FQGTGA. The CDR3 contains 15 residues. V lost 2 bases, J lost 6 bases, and 2 bases stayed unmatched. The material sequenced was peripheral blood. The chain has TRBV7-3 and TRBJ2-1, with 12 bases identical to TRBD2. This clonotype originated in an elderly woman with acute or convalescent COVID-19. CDR3 sequence reads: CASSLVLAGGNEQFF. The CDR3 bases are TGTGCCAGCAGCTTAGTACTAGCGGGAGGCAATGAGCAGTTCTTC.